The present entry profiles one T cell receptor (beta chain) with its context. Its antigen is still unknown. This entry is derived from a study of cytotoxic CD8 clonotypes in ibrutinib-treated CLL. Deep sequencing aimed at 1 in 200,000 to 1 in 1 million T cells' resolution. Profiling relied on immunoSEQ multiplex PCR, and the TCRdb table lists in-frame clones only, not all of them. The table records about 85,000 clones, about 76% of them present only once. This CDR3 has 15 residues. The V end lost 4 bases, the J end lost 4 bases, and 16 bases lay between the germline ends. CDR1 and CDR2 from the germline V gene are MRHNA and SNTAGT. Study conclusions and caveats: Clonality rose at ibrutinib response, held steady in sustained remission, and fell toward baseline at progression. Shared public clonotypes were rare, and on treatment they either got smaller or stayed the same.

Source: PBMCs, taken after 12 months of ibrutinib treatment. The sequence was collected from a human donor with chronic lymphocytic leukemia. V and J are TRBV6-4 and TRBJ2-5, with D tentatively TRBD1 or TRBD2 (6 bases each). CDR3 loop: CASSATGLGGETQYF. The CDR3 DNA is TGTGCCAGCAGTGCCACAGGGCTCGGGGGAGAGACCCAGTACTTC.